These 20 T cell receptor beta chains were all obtained from the same sample, sequenced in a study of CXCR3 chemokines and chemotherapy response in bladder cancer. TCRdb reprocessed the PCR reads via MiXCR and lists one record per CDR3 protein. Among 8,000 or so distinct CDR3 sequences listed, around 13% were seen once. This material was collected from a patient whose treatment included neoadjuvant chemotherapy. Receptor source: a human donor with bladder cancer that responded to neoadjuvant chemotherapy.

This clonotype has at least ten counts. The chain has TRBV5-4 and TRBJ2-3, with 13 bases matching TRBD2. The CDR3 runs to 16 residues. From germline, CDR1 is SGHNT and CDR2 YYREEE (reference sequence). The J segment lost 2 bases and the V segment lost 4 bases, leaving 4 bases of the junction unmatched. The CDR3 coding sequence is TGTGCCAGCAGCCCCGGACTAGCGGGAGTCACAGATACGCAGTATTTT. Its protein product is CASSPGLAGVTDTQYF.

Remarks on this clonotype: A single base is all that separates this from a far larger clone, so a read error is likely. The J gene is TRBJ2-1, the V gene TRBV6-1; D is undetermined. CDR1 is MNHNS, CDR2 SASEGT, per germline. The CDR3 spans 13 residues. V lost 1 base, J lost 10 bases, and 11 bases lay in between. The CDR3: CASSEGPWSEQFF. The DNA of the CDR3 is TGTGCCAGCAGTGAAGGGCCGTGGTCCGAGCAGTTCTTC.

Ten or more counts support this clonotype. This chain links TRBV30 with TRBJ2-7; 10 bases fit TRBD1. CDR1 and CDR2 from the germline V gene are GTSNPN and SVGIG (reference sequence). The V and J ends lost 8 bases and 0 bases, in that order; junction bases with no gene match: 7. The CDR3 consists of 14 residues. The CDR3 region is CAADGTGASYEQYF. As DNA, the CDR3 is TGTGCCGCGGATGGGACAGGGGCCTCCTACGAGCAGTACTTC.

This clonotype has more than one count but fewer than ten. V gene TRBV27 combines with J gene TRBJ1-6; D is undetermined. CDR1 is MNHEY, CDR2 SMNVEV, per germline (reference sequence). This CDR3 is 13 amino acids long. V was shortened by 6 bases and J by 8 bases, with 11 bases between the two germline ends. The CDR3 here is CASRLGLHSPLHF. Here the CDR3 DNA reads TGTGCCAGCAGGTTAGGGCTACATTCACCCCTCCACTTT.

This clonotype was seen at least ten times. This chain joins TRBV24-1 and TRBJ1-2; 9 bases map to TRBD1. Trimming at V came to 3 bases and at J to 3 bases, leaving 10 bases not matched to a gene. The CDR3 loop spans 17 amino acids. Germline V gene sequence: CDR1 KGHDR, CDR2 SFDVKD. The CDR3 DNA is TGTGCCACCAGTGATACCCGGACAGGGGAAACGGACTATGGCTACACCTTC. This gives the protein CATSDTRTGETDYGYTF.

In this sample, this clonotype turned up many times. This chain joins TRBV6-6 and TRBJ2-5; D is perhaps TRBD2 (5 bases). This CDR3 is built from 14 residues. Germline CDR1 and CDR2: MNHNY and SVGAGI (reference sequence). V was clipped by 5 bases and J by 4 bases, with 14 bases between them. For the CDR3, the DNA is TGTGCCAGCAGTACCCCCGGTCGGGGAGAGACCCAGTACTTC. As protein: CASSTPGRGETQYF.

This clonotype appeared a few times. J is TRBJ2-5 and V is TRBV12-3 or TRBV12-4, with TRBD2 identical over 12 bases. The CDR3 runs 14 residues. Trimming took 4 bases from V and 4 from J; bases not matched to a gene: 1. CDR3 loop: CASSSSGGVETQYF. Here the CDR3 DNA reads TGTGCCAGCAGTTCTAGCGGGGGGGTAGAGACCCAGTACTTC.

There are many counts of this clonotype. V and J are TRBV5-4 and TRBJ2-7; D remains unclear. Germline-derived CDR1 and CDR2 are SGHNT and YYREEE (reference sequence). V was trimmed by 1 base and J by 3 bases, leaving 11 bases between them. This CDR3 spans 14 amino acids. CDR3 DNA sequence: TGTGCCAGCAGCTTGAGTTACAGTAGCTACGAGCAGTACTTC. This translates into CASSLSYSSYEQYF.

The sample holds many counts of this clonotype. The chain recombines TRBV11-3 with TRBJ1-1; TRBD1 matches at 8 bases. The trim removed 3 bases at V and 4 bases at J, leaving 1 base unmatched. The CDR3 covers 13 residues. Germline V gene lookup returns CDR1 SGHNT and CDR2 YENEEA. Written as DNA, the CDR3 is TGTGCCAGCAGCTTGACAGGGGTCACTGAAGCTTTCTTT. Protein sequence: CASSLTGVTEAFF.

In its sample, this clonotype ranks as medium-sized. The chain has TRBV6-1 and TRBJ2-3, with 9 bases identical to TRBD2. This CDR3 contains 15 residues. With V trimmed by 7 bases and J by 2 bases, 7 bases remained unmatched. Germline assignment: CDR1 MNHNS and CDR2 SASEGT. The CDR3 DNA sequence: TGTGCCAGCACCCCTAGCGGGGCCCTCACAGATACGCAGTATTTT. Amino acids: CASTPSGALTDTQYF.

In its sample, this clonotype ranks as medium-sized. V usage is TRBV27 and J usage is TRBJ1-6, with 9 bases aligning to TRBD1. Unmatched junction bases numbered 8, after V lost 6 bases and J lost 14 bases. The CDR3 runs 13 residues. Germline CDR1 reads MNHEY; CDR2 reads SMNVEV (reference sequence). CDR3 amino acids: CASRGQGQGALHF. The CDR3 DNA reads as TGTGCCAGCAGGGGACAGGGCCAGGGAGCCCTCCACTTT.

This clonotype showed up many times. V is TRBV5-4 and J is TRBJ1-1; D unclear. CDR3 size: 13 residues. V was clipped by 4 bases and J by 6 bases, with 13 bases between them. Germline CDR1 reads SGHNT; CDR2 reads YYREEE (reference sequence). The CDR3 loop reads CASSTVRDAEAFF. CDR3 coding DNA: TGTGCCAGCAGCACCGTCCGAGACGCTGAAGCTTTCTTT. Full variable domain (remainder filled in from reference TRBV5-4 and TRBJ1-1): ETGVTQSPTHLIKTRGQQVTLRCSSQSGHNTVSWYQQALGQGPQFIFQYYREEENGRGNFPPRFSGLQFPNYSSELNVNALELDDSALYLCASSTVRDAEAFFGQGTRLTVV.

This clonotype was picked up a small number of times. V is TRBV19 and J is TRBJ1-2; D is perhaps TRBD1 (6 bases). Germline V gives CDR1 LNHDA, CDR2 SQIVND (reference sequence). V shed 6 bases and J shed 4 bases, with 12 bases lying between them. This CDR3 comprises 13 residues. This CDR3 reads CASSETGFYGYTF. In DNA, the CDR3 is TGTGCCAGTAGCGAGACAGGCTTCTATGGCTACACCTTC.

This clonotype showed up many times. The chain has TRBV29-1 and TRBJ2-3; 10 bases agree with TRBD1. V was pared by 7 bases and J by 5 bases, with 6 bases of the junction left unmatched. The length of the CDR3 is 13 residues. Germline CDR1 is SQVTM and CDR2 is ANQGSEA. In DNA, the CDR3 is TGCAGCGCCCGGACAGGGGGGGGAGATACGCAGTATTTT. Translation: CSARTGGGDTQYF.

This clonotype came up a few times. This rearrangement joins TRBV27 to TRBJ2-5; D is ambiguous. Between the trimmed V and J ends, which lost 8 bases and 5 bases, there was a span of 9 bases. Germline assignment: CDR1 MNHEY and CDR2 SMNVEV (reference sequence). CDR3 size: 11 residues. The CDR3 protein is CASGFGETQYF. CDR3 nucleotides: TGTGCCAGCGGGTTTGGGGAGACCCAGTACTTC.

This clonotype showed up just a few times. The chain recombines TRBV12-3 or TRBV12-4 with TRBJ2-7, with D possibly being TRBD1 or TRBD2 (5 bases each). Deletions cut 5 bases from V and 2 bases from J, with 16 bases between. The CDR3 is 15 residues long. CDR3: CASSRHRDPAYEQYF. DNA for the CDR3: TGTGCCAGCAGTCGGCACCGGGACCCGGCCTACGAGCAGTACTTC.

Sample share makes this clonotype medium-sized. The CDR3 is CAWEIQGLGSPLHF. The CDR3 nucleotides are TGTGCCTGGGAGATACAGGGATTAGGTTCACCCCTCCACTTT. This chain joins TRBV30 and TRBJ1-6; tentatively, D is TRBD1 (6 bases). The germline V gene encodes CDR1 GTSNPN and CDR2 SVGIG (reference sequence). The V end was cut by 5 bases, the J end by 9 bases, with 17 bases between. This CDR3 is built from 14 residues.

This clonotype came up many times. V usage is TRBV6-2 or TRBV6-3 and J usage is TRBJ1-5; D not resolved. Looked up from germline, CDR1 is MNHEY and CDR2 is SVGEGT. The CDR3 extends over 16 amino acids. Trimming left V 6 bases short and J 1 base short, with 16 bases between. The CDR3 DNA follows: TGTGCCAGCAGAGACCGGGCCTCAAAGAGCAATCAGCCCCAGCATTTT. Protein product: CASRDRASKSNQPQHF.

In this sample, this clonotype turned up many times. The CDR3 loop is CSVDTGGGSGANVLTF. The CDR3, as DNA: TGCAGCGTTGACACAGGGGGCGGTTCTGGGGCCAACGTCCTGACTTTC. This chain links TRBV29-1 with TRBJ2-6; 9 bases align to TRBD1. V lost 3 bases to trimming and J lost 1 base; unmatched junction nucleotides: 4. The CDR3 contains 16 residues. Germline V gives CDR1 SQVTM, CDR2 ANQGSEA.

The gene calls are TRBV6-1 and TRBJ2-5; D is uncertain. The J call may be faulty, since TRBJ2-7 better matches the DNA end. The length of the CDR3 is 14 residues. The germline V gene encodes CDR1 MNHNS and CDR2 SASEGT. The CDR3 loop reads CATVESGRSYEQYF. The CDR3, as DNA: TGTGCCACGGTGGAGTCGGGCAGATCCTACGAGCAGTACTTC.